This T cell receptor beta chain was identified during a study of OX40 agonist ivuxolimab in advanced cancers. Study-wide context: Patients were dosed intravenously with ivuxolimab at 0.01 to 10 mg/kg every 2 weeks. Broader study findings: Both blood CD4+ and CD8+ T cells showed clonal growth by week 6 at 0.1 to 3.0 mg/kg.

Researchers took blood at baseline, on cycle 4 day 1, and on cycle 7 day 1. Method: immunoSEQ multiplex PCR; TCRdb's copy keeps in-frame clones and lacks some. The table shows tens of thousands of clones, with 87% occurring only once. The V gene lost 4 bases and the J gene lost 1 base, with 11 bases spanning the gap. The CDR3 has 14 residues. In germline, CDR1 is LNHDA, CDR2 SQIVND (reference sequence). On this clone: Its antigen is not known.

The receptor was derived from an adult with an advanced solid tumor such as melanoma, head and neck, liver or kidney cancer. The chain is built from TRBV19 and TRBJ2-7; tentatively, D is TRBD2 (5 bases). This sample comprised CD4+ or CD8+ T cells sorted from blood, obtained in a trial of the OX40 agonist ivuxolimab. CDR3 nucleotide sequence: TGTGCCAGTAGTAAGCGGACCGAGTCCTACGAGCAGTACTTC. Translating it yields CASSKRTESYEQYF.